One TCR beta chain is described in this entry. Enrollment of patients from Seattle took place during active infection, with longitudinal follow-up. Authors' methods: Estimates of nucleated cell counts were drawn from the amplification of reference gene primers. Only in-frame clones appear in the TCRdb table, and some are missing; sequencing was by immunoSEQ multiplex PCR. That table is the source of V, J and clone size, and D and trimming were worked out from the DNA. This table has 200,000 to 250,000 clones, roughly 85% appearing once. The CDR3 is 13 amino acids. Trimming pared 3 bases from V and 2 bases from J, leaving 8 bases between. Germline V gene lookup returns CDR1 ENHRY and CDR2 SYGVKD. The sample comes from a study of blood T cell repertoires in COVID-19. Study overall: Sites across the United States, Italy and Spain contributed samples from acute and convalescent COVID-19. T cells, B-cell-depleted T cells, or PBMCs provided the cDNA or gDNA that served as material.

This chain uses TRBV10-3 with TRBJ2-7; a weak D match, TRBD2 (6 bases). The receptor comes from a woman aged 70-85 years with COVID-19, enrolled during active disease. The source material was peripheral blood. CDR3 residues: CAISDGGPYEQYF. The CDR3 nucleotides read TGTGCCATCAGTGACGGGGGACCCTACGAGCAGTACTTC.